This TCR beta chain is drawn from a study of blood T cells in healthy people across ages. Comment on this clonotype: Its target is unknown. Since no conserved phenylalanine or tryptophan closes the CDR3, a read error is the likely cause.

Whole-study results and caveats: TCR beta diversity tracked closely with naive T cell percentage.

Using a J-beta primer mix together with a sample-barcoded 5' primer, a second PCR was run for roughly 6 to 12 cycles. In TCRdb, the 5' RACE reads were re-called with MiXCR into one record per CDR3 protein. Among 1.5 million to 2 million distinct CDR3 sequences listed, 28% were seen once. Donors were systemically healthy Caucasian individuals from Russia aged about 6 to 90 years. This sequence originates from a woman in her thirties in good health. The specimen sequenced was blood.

The CDR3 nucleotides are TGTGCCAGCAGTTTGGGCCTAGCCCCGAGGACCGGGGAGCTGTTTTTG. Protein: CASSLGLAPRTGELFL. The chain employs TRBV27 and TRBJ2-2; TRBD2 is a possible D gene (5 bases). In germline, CDR1 is MNHEY, CDR2 SMNVEV (reference sequence). CDR3 size: 16 residues. The ends were cut back, 3 bases at V and 5 bases at J, with 16 bases in the middle.